The clone carrying this T cell receptor beta chain was picked up many times. Its antigen is currently unknown. Trimming cost V 0 bases and J 4 bases, with 7 bases left between them. Germline lookup yields CDR1 SGHDN and CDR2 FVKESK. The CDR3 extends over 14 amino acids. This entry comes from a study of neurological immune-mediated disorders. Regarding the study as a whole: The most TCR clonal expansion was seen in HTLV-1-associated myelopathy, and the least was seen in multiple sclerosis, which fell below healthy controls. None of the CDR3 amino acid sequences of expanded clones recurred across subjects, suggesting private repertoires in all groups.

Synthesis of cDNA was accomplished via 5'RACE employing 10-nucleotide random UMIs. TCRdb independently ran MiXCR on the 5' RACE reads; one entry per CDR3 protein. The data contain 50,000 to 60,000 distinct CDR3 sequences, about 15% of them singletons. Input material: PBMCs. The J gene is TRBJ2-1, the V gene TRBV14; D unclear. The sequence derives from a man aged 60-69 years in good health. CDR3 sequence: CASSQEPAYNEQFF. CDR3 DNA: TGTGCCAGCAGCCAAGAGCCAGCGTACAATGAGCAGTTCTTC.